The source of this TCR beta chain is a study of blood T cell repertoires in COVID-19. The repertoire was sequenced with immunoSEQ multiplex PCR; TCRdb's copy has only in-frame clones and lacks some. Of around 280,000 clones in the sample, roughly 90% were seen once. A Seattle source enrolled patients during active infection and followed them longitudinally. This CDR3 has 13 amino acids. Trimming removed 6 bases from V and 4 bases from J, with 12 bases in between. The germline gives CDR1 MDHEN, CDR2 SYDVKM. Sequenced material: peripheral blood. The genes are TRBV28 and TRBJ1-1; tentative D call: TRBD1 (5 bases). The sequence was obtained from a woman younger than 45 with COVID-19, enrolled during active disease. CDR3 protein: CASRTRDFTEAFF. CDR3 nucleotide sequence: TGTGCCAGCAGGACCAGGGATTTCACTGAAGCTTTCTTT.